The rows below give T cell receptor beta chains drawn from one sample of a study of identical twins. TCRdb re-called the 5' RACE reads with MiXCR, one entry per CDR3 protein. The repertoire has hundreds of thousands of distinct CDR3 sequences, over 11% of them found once; the top ten carry 7% to 9.5%. Sequenced material: memory (CD45RO+) T cells sorted from blood. The receptors shown here come from a woman under 30 in good health. The CDR3 runs from the conserved cysteine through the conserved F or W. D genes are given only for firm matches. Not every row has a clone size; where given, it reads once, few, many or a size class.

>TRBV7-3|TRBJ2-3|NA|NA
CASSPSGGAFTDTQYF
TGTGCCAGCAGCCCTTCTGGCGGGGCCTTCACAGATACGCAGTATTTT
>TRBV2|TRBJ2-3|NA|few
CASSDGGFSTDTQYF
TGTGCCAGCAGTGACGGTGGATTCAGCACAGATACGCAGTATTTT
>TRBV15|TRBJ2-7|NA|NA
CATSTESGTGRDEQYF
TGTGCCACCAGCACCGAATCGGGAACAGGGCGGGACGAGCAGTACTTC
>TRBV12-3/TRBV12-4|TRBJ2-3|NA|NA
CASSLTPEYTDTQYF
TGTGCCAGCAGTTTGACCCCGGAGTACACAGATACGCAGTATTTT
>TRBV5-6|TRBJ1-2|TRBD1|NA
CASSLNGQVGGYTF
TGTGCCAGCAGCTTGAACGGACAGGTTGGTGGCTACACCTTC
>TRBV4-3|TRBJ2-2|TRBD2|few
CASSRGLAGAGELFF
TGCGCCAGCAGCCGGGGACTAGCGGGAGCCGGGGAGCTGTTTTTT
>TRBV7-2|TRBJ1-4|NA|NA
CASSLALYEKLFF
TGTGCCAGCAGCTTAGCCCTGTACGAAAAACTGTTTTTT
>TRBV27|TRBJ1-6|NA|many
CASSFANSPLHF
TGTGCCAGCAGTTTCGCCAATTCACCCCTCCACTTT
>TRBV27|TRBJ1-5|NA|many
CASSPRDSNQPQHF
TGTGCCAGCAGTCCCAGGGATAGCAATCAGCCCCAGCATTTT
>TRBV5-1|TRBJ2-5|NA|few
CASSQLGDQYF
TGCGCCAGCAGCCAGCTTGGGGACCAGTACTTC
>TRBV7-2|TRBJ1-2|NA|NA
CASSPSGQAGYTF
TGTGCCAGCAGCCCGTCAGGGCAGGCGGGCTACACCTTC
>TRBV4-3|TRBJ1-3|TRBD1|many
CASSQDWDRASSGNTIYF
TGCGCCAGCAGCCAAGATTGGGACAGGGCCTCATCTGGAAACACCATATATTTT
>TRBV24-1|TRBJ2-3|NA|few
CATSDTDTQYF
TGTGCCACCAGTGATACAGATACGCAGTATTTT
>TRBV30|TRBJ2-3|NA|NA
CAWSVLRATDTQYF
TGTGCCTGGAGTGTCCTCCGCGCCACAGATACGCAGTATTTT
>TRBV7-9|TRBJ2-1|TRBD2|NA
CASSPSGTSGYNEQFF
TGTGCCAGCAGCCCATCCGGGACTAGCGGCTACAATGAGCAGTTCTTC
>TRBV20-1|TRBJ1-1|TRBD1|many
CSARLQGVNTEAFF
TGCAGTGCTAGATTACAGGGGGTGAACACTGAAGCTTTCTTT
>TRBV20-1|TRBJ2-5|NA|few
CSADRRETQYF
TGCAGTGCTGATAGGAGGGAGACCCAGTACTTC
>TRBV27|TRBJ1-2|NA|many
CASRKGGGNYGYTF
TGTGCCAGCAGAAAAGGGGGGGGAAACTATGGCTACACCTTC
>TRBV5-1|TRBJ2-3|TRBD1|NA
CASSFKTGGTDTQYF
TGCGCCAGCAGCTTCAAGACAGGGGGGACAGATACGCAGTATTTT
>TRBV6-1|TRBJ1-1|TRBD1|NA
CASSESQGRWEAFF
TGTGCCAGCAGCGAATCACAGGGGCGCTGGGAAGCTTTCTTT
>TRBV12-3/TRBV12-4|TRBJ1-1|TRBD1|NA
CAQQDRGLTEAFF
TGTGCCCAACAGGACAGGGGGTTAACTGAAGCTTTCTTT
>TRBV6-5|TRBJ2-3|NA|NA
CASSYSGTQSTDTQYF
TGTGCCAGCAGTTACTCGGGGACTCAAAGCACAGATACGCAGTATTTT
>TRBV11-1|TRBJ1-2|NA|few
CASSLNTVSIMNGHGYTF
TGTGCCAGCAGCTTGAACACTGTCTCGATTATGAATGGGCATGGCTACACCTTC
>TRBV9|TRBJ2-1|TRBD2|few
CASSLVGLAVYNEQFF
TGTGCCAGCAGCCTAGTAGGGCTAGCGGTTTACAATGAGCAGTTCTTC
>TRBV6-2/TRBV6-3|TRBJ1-5|NA|NA
CASSYGGANQPQHF
TGTGCCAGCAGTTACGGTGGGGCTAATCAGCCCCAGCATTTT
>TRBV27|TRBJ2-3|TRBD1|few
CASSQQGGGTDTQYF
TGTGCCAGCAGTCAACAGGGGGGTGGAACAGATACGCAGTATTTT
>TRBV5-6|TRBJ1-1|NA|few
CASTYRLNTEAFF
TGTGCCAGCACCTATAGGTTGAACACTGAAGCTTTCTTT
>TRBV5-1|TRBJ1-6|TRBD1|few
CASSLGQGYNSPLHF
TGCGCCAGCAGCTTGGGACAGGGCTACAATTCACCCCTCCACTTT
>TRBV28|TRBJ2-1|NA|few
CASRRTEYNEQFF
TGTGCCAGCAGGCGGACGGAATACAATGAGCAGTTCTTC
>TRBV20-1|TRBJ2-7|TRBD2|few
CSARSLAGDSEQYF
TGCAGTGCTAGATCCCTAGCGGGAGACTCCGAGCAGTACTTC
>TRBV29-1|TRBJ2-3|TRBD2|once
CSVEPTSGRGSTDTQYF
TGCAGCGTTGAACCAACTAGCGGGAGGGGGAGCACAGATACGCAGTATTTT
>TRBV5-1|TRBJ2-1|NA|few
CASSLGPNPDNEQFF
TGCGCCAGCAGCTTAGGACCCAACCCAGACAATGAGCAGTTCTTC
>TRBV6-2/TRBV6-3|TRBJ2-1|TRBD2|many
CASSYSIAGGSYNEQFF
TGTGCCAGCAGTTACTCGATAGCGGGAGGATCCTACAATGAGCAGTTCTTC
>TRBV9|TRBJ1-1|NA|few
CASSVAPGTPTEAFF
TGTGCCAGCAGCGTAGCTCCGGGGACCCCCACTGAAGCTTTCTTT
>TRBV7-7|TRBJ1-3|TRBD1|NA
CASSSGQPGNTIYF
TGTGCTAGCAGCTCGGGACAGCCTGGAAACACCATATATTTT
>TRBV3-1|TRBJ2-1|NA|many
CASSWGRDRAVGQFF
TGTGCCAGCAGCTGGGGAAGGGACCGCGCTGTGGGGCAGTTCTTC
>TRBV14|TRBJ1-6|NA|few
CAKRDLRGSYNSPLHF
TGTGCCAAAAGAGACCTGAGGGGCTCCTATAATTCACCCCTCCACTTT
>TRBV5-1|TRBJ1-2|NA|few
CASSPSGEDYGYTF
TGCGCCAGCAGCCCTTCTGGGGAAGACTATGGCTACACCTTC
>TRBV2|TRBJ2-7|TRBD2|few
CASSDVETSGRFYEQYF
TGTGCCAGCAGTGACGTTGAGACTAGCGGGCGTTTCTACGAGCAGTACTTC
>TRBV7-9|TRBJ2-2|NA|NA
CASSLQGLGTGELFF
TGTGCCAGCAGCTTACAGGGGCTAGGCACCGGGGAGCTGTTTTTT
>TRBV3-1|TRBJ1-4|NA|many
CASSHTAHGGEKLFF
TGTGCCAGCAGCCATACGGCACACGGGGGTGAAAAACTGTTTTTT
>TRBV7-9|TRBJ1-2|NA|few
CASSLGLSSNYGYTF
TGTGCCAGCAGCTTAGGTCTCAGCTCGAACTATGGCTACACCTTC
>TRBV2|TRBJ1-1|NA|few
CASSDSMPEAFF
TGTGCCAGCAGTGATTCTATGCCTGAAGCTTTCTTT
>TRBV5-1|TRBJ1-4|NA|many
CASCPSSDEKLFF
TGCGCCAGTTGCCCCTCTAGTGATGAAAAACTGTTTTTT
>TRBV5-1|TRBJ2-3|TRBD2|many
CASSTILAGGTDTQYF
TGCGCCAGCAGCACTATACTAGCGGGAGGCACAGATACGCAGTATTTT
>TRBV16|TRBJ1-2|TRBD1|NA
CASSQSGGTGYGYTF
TGTGCCAGCAGCCAATCGGGAGGGACAGGCTATGGCTACACCTTC
>TRBV29-1|TRBJ1-2|TRBD1|many
CSVDRDSNYGYTF
TGCAGCGTAGACCGGGACAGTAACTATGGCTACACCTTC
>TRBV6-1|TRBJ1-4|NA|few
CASKTTGTGGTTNEKLFF
TGTGCCAGCAAGACTACCGGGACGGGAGGAACAACTAATGAAAAACTGTTTTTT